Below, 19 T cell receptor beta chains from the same sample are listed, as sequenced in a study of read filtering for tumor transcriptome and immune sequencing. Molecular barcoded adaptors covering alpha/delta and beta/gamma chains were used on approximately 440 ng RNA. TCRdb reprocessed the reads with MiXCR, giving one entry per CDR3 protein. There are 75,000 to 95,000 distinct CDR3 sequences in the sample; roughly a fifth occur only once, and more than 9.5% lies in the top ten. What was sequenced was a population of CD138-negative cells sorted from bone marrow. The origin of the receptors is a donor aged 40 or over with multiple myeloma.

Regarding this clonotype: A read error may be the cause here, since a much bigger clone is one base away. Lacking the conserved final phenylalanine or tryptophan, this CDR3 likely reflects a read error. Here the CDR3 DNA reads TGTGCCAGCATCGGCGGGGGAATCGGCCAGTACCTC. This translates into CASIGGGIGQYL. The chain has TRBV11-2 and TRBJ2-5, with 7 bases matching TRBD2. The CDR3 is 12 residues long. Trimming cost V 7 bases and J 10 bases; bases outside gene matches: 9. Germline V lookup: CDR1 SGHAT, CDR2 FQNNGV.

This clonotype was counted ten times or more. The J gene is TRBJ1-2, the V gene TRBV27, with 10 bases that match TRBD1. CDR3 length equals 16 residues. J was trimmed by 4 bases and V by 5 bases; bases with no gene match: 10. Germline CDR1 MNHEY, CDR2 SMNVEV (reference sequence). The CDR3 DNA reads as TGTGCCAGCAGTGACAGGGGGCTCGTTGAATCCTATGGCTACACCTTC. Translation gives CASSDRGLVESYGYTF.

To note about this clonotype: With a much larger clone just one base away, this may be a read error. V and J are TRBV7-9 and TRBJ2-6, with D unresolved. Deletions cut 6 bases from V and 16 bases from J, with 10 bases between. The CDR3 is 10 amino acids. CDR1 is SEHNR, CDR2 FQNEAQ, per germline (reference sequence). CDR3 protein: CASSPAVLTF. In DNA, the CDR3 is TGTGCCAGCAGTCCGGCCGTACTGACTTTC. The whole variable domain, remainder taken from reference TRBV7-9 and TRBJ2-6, is DTGVSQNPRHKITKRGQNVTFRCDPISEHNRLYWYRQTLGQGPEFLTYFQNEAQLEKSRLLSDRFSAERPKGSFSTLEIQRTEQGDSAMYLCASSPAVLTFGAGSRLTVL.

The V and J genes are TRBV24-1 and TRBJ2-3; 9 bases are a match to TRBD1. Germline loops: CDR1 KGHDR, CDR2 SFDVKD. J was trimmed by 3 bases and V by 4 bases; bases with no gene match: 10. The CDR3 consists of 17 residues. DNA of the CDR3: TGTGCCACCAGTGAGTCCGGGACAGGGCGTGGGACAGATACGCAGTATTTT. This codes for CATSESGTGRGTDTQYF.

The J gene is TRBJ1-2, the V gene TRBV10-2; no firm D call. V was trimmed by 2 bases and J by 0 bases, leaving 7 bases between them. CDR3 length equals 14 residues. CDR1 is WSHSY and CDR2 is SAAADI in the germline V gene. The CDR3 is CASSERWSNYGYTF. In DNA form, the CDR3 reads TGCGCCAGCAGTGAGCGTTGGTCTAACTATGGCTACACCTTC.

Worth noting for this clonotype: This clone may be a read error of a much larger clone one base away. The chain has TRBV24-1 and TRBJ1-2, with D perhaps matching TRBD1 (6 bases). Germline V CDR1 and CDR2: KGHDR, SFDVKD. Between the trimmed V and J ends, which lost 5 bases and 8 bases, there was a span of 17 bases. The CDR3 sequence is 14 residues long. The CDR3 sequence: CATSGTGWHSGYTF. The CDR3 DNA is TGTGCCACCAGTGGTACAGGGTGGCATAGCGGCTACACCTTC.

This clonotype was recorded once. A single base separates this from a much larger clone, so it may be a read error. The chain couples TRBV2 to TRBJ2-5, with D tentatively TRBD1 (6 bases). This CDR3 has 13 amino acids. Germline V gene sequence: CDR1 SNHLY, CDR2 FYNNEI. CDR3 DNA: TGTGCCAGCAGTGGAAGGGGGATAGAGACCCGGTACTTC. Encoded protein: CASSGRGIETRYF. Full variable domain (rest looked up from reference TRBV2 and TRBJ2-5): EPEVTQTPSHQVTQMGQEVILRCVPISNHLYFYWYRQILGQKVEFLVSFYNNEISEKSEIFDDQFSVERPDGSNFTLKIRSTKLEDSAMYFCASSGRGIETRYFGPGTRLLVL.

This clonotype was picked up many times. V gene TRBV5-1 combines with J gene TRBJ2-2; D possibly matches TRBD1 or TRBD2 (6 bases each). V was cut by 4 bases and J by 0 bases, with 10 bases left in between. The CDR3 contains 15 residues. CDR1 and CDR2 from the germline V gene are SGHRS and YFSETQ. As DNA, the CDR3 is TGCGCCAGCAGCCCGGGGGCTCCGAACACCGGGGAGCTGTTTTTT. Amino acids: CASSPGAPNTGELFF.

This clonotype has at least ten counts. The rearrangement links TRBV4-1 to TRBJ1-1; D is unresolved. The CDR3 consists of 15 residues. Germline values: CDR1 MGHRA, CDR2 YSYEKL. V gave up 1 base and J gave up 1 base, with 10 bases separating them. The DNA for the CDR3 is TGCGCCAGCAGCCAAGCTCTGGGCGGGAACACTGAAGCTTTCTTT. This encodes CASSQALGGNTEAFF.

The V gene is TRBV4-1, the J gene TRBJ2-2, with TRBD2 matching 12 bases. The CDR3 has 21 residues. V was pared by 1 base and J by 1 base, with 13 bases of the junction left unmatched. The germline CDR1 and CDR2 sequences are MGHRA and YSYEKL. DNA for the CDR3: TGCGCCAGCAGCCAAGTTAATAGTCTAGCGGGGGGGCGTTGGAACACCGGGGAGCTGTTTTTT. The encoded protein is CASSQVNSLAGGRWNTGELFF.

This sequence joins TRBV7-9 and TRBJ1-1; D uncertain. There are 15 residues in the CDR3. The germline CDR1 and CDR2 sequences are SEHNR and FQNEAQ (reference sequence). V was pared by 1 base and J by 0 bases, with 9 bases between. The CDR3 DNA is TGTGCCAGCAGCTTAGTTCCCCAAGTGAACACTGAAGCTTTCTTT. Protein product: CASSLVPQVNTEAFF.

This clonotype was picked up many times. This chain connects TRBV7-9 to TRBJ1-1, with D unresolved. The CDR3 runs 16 residues. The germline V gene encodes CDR1 SEHNR and CDR2 FQNEAQ (reference sequence). Trimming cost V 7 bases and J 0 bases, with 18 bases left between them. In DNA form, the CDR3 reads TGTGCCAGCAACCCGGCGGGCCGAAACATGAACACTGAAGCTTTCTTT. Its translation is CASNPAGRNMNTEAFF.

This clonotype came up many times. This chain's CDR3 is CASTPLGNEQFF. The CDR3 nucleotides read TGTGCCAGCACCCCACTAGGGAATGAGCAGTTCTTC. The chain uses TRBV2 and TRBJ2-1, with D possibly TRBD2 on 5 matching bases. This CDR3 is built from 12 residues. V was shortened by 7 bases and J by 7 bases, with 11 bases between the two germline ends. Germline loops: CDR1 SNHLY, CDR2 FYNNEI.

This clonotype was recorded many times. The chain uses TRBV11-3 and TRBJ1-1; D remains unclear. From germline, CDR1 is SGHNT and CDR2 YENEEA. The CDR3 has 13 amino acids. V gave up 2 bases and J gave up 2 bases, with 6 bases separating them. Written as DNA, the CDR3 is TGTGCCAGCAGCTTACAAATTAACACTGAAGCTTTCTTT. Its protein is CASSLQINTEAFF.

This clonotype was seen at least ten times. The chain carries TRBV5-1 and TRBJ2-7; D not resolved. V lost 5 bases, J lost 6 bases, and 15 bases lay in between. This CDR3 has 13 amino acids. Germline assignment: CDR1 SGHRS and CDR2 YFSETQ. The CDR3 loop is CASSPRLEAEQYF. DNA of the CDR3: TGCGCCAGCAGTCCCCGGTTGGAAGCCGAGCAGTACTTC.

V gene TRBV19 combines with J gene TRBJ2-5; 10 bases agree with TRBD2. CDR3 size: 13 residues. Per germline, CDR1 LNHDA and CDR2 SQIVND (reference sequence). The junction had 4 bases not matched to a gene; V was cut back by 6 bases and J by 6 bases. CDR3 DNA: TGTGCCAGTAGGAGCGGGGGGGAACAGACCCAGTACTTC. The encoded protein is CASRSGGEQTQYF.

V is TRBV30 and J is TRBJ1-5; D remains ambiguous. V was trimmed by 2 bases and J by 0 bases, leaving 5 bases between them. The CDR3 spans 13 residues. The germline V gene encodes CDR1 GTSNPN and CDR2 SVGIG (reference sequence). The CDR3 sequence: CAWSHDSNQPQHF. DNA for the CDR3: TGTGCCTGGAGTCACGATAGCAATCAGCCCCAGCATTTT.

This clonotype showed up many times. The V gene is TRBV6-1, the J gene TRBJ2-1; D may correspond to TRBD1 or TRBD2 (6 bases each). Germline V gene data show CDR1 as MNHNS and CDR2 as SASEGT. The CDR3 runs to 15 residues. Deletions cut 0 bases from V and 11 bases from J, with 17 bases between. CDR3 residues: CASSEALRGPRKQFF. The CDR3 region has the DNA TGTGCCAGCAGTGAAGCGCTTCGGGGGCCGCGGAAGCAGTTCTTC.

This clonotype has a count of ten or more. The DNA for the CDR3 is TGTGCCAGCAGACCATGGGGGAGAGCCTCCTATGGCTACACCTTC. Residues: CASRPWGRASYGYTF. The chain recombines TRBV12-3 or TRBV12-4 with TRBJ1-2; perhaps TRBD1 as D (5 bases). The V end lost 6 bases, the J end lost 4 bases, and 18 bases lay between the germline ends. The CDR3 runs 15 residues.